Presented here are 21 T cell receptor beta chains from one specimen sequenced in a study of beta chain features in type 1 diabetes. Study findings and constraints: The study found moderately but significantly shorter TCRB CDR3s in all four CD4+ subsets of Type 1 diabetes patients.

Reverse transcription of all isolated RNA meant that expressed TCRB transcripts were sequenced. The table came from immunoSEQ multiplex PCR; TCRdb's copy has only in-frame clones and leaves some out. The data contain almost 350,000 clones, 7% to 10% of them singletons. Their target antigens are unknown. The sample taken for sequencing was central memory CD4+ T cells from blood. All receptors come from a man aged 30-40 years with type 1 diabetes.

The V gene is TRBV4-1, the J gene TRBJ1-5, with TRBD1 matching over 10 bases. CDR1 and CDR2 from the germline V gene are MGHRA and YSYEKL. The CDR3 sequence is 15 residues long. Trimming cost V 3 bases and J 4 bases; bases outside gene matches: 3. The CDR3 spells CASSHGTGDNQPQHF. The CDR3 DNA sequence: TGCGCCAGCAGCCATGGGACAGGGGATAATCAGCCCCAGCATTTT.

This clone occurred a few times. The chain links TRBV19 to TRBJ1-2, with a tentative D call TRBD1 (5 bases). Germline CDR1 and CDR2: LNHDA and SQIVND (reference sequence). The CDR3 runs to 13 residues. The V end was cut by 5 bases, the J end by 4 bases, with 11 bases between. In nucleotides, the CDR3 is TGTGCCAGTAGTCCCCAGCAGGGCTATGGCTACACCTTC. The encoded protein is CASSPQQGYGYTF. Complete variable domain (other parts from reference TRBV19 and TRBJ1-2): DGGITQSPKYLFRKEGQNVTLSCEQNLNHDAMYWYRQDPGQGLRLIYYSQIVNDFQKGDIAEGYSVSREKKESFPLTVTSAQKNPTAFYLCASSPQQGYGYTFGSGTRLTVV.

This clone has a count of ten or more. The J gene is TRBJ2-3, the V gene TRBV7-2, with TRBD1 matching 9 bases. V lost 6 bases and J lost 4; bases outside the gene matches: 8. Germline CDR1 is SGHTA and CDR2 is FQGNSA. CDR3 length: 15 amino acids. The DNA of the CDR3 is TGTGCCAGCAGACTGGGACAGGGCTTAGCAGATACGCAGTATTTT. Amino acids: CASRLGQGLADTQYF.

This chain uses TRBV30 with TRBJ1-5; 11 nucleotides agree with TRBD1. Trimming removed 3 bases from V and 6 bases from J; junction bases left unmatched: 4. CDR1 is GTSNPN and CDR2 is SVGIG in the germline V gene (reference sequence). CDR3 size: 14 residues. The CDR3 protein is CAWRGQGVSQPQHF. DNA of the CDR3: TGTGCCTGGAGGGGACAGGGGGTTTCTCAGCCCCAGCATTTT.

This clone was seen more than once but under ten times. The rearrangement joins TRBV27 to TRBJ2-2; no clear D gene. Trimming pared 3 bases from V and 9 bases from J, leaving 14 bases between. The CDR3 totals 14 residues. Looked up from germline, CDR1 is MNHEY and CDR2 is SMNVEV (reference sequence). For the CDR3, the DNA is TGTGCCAGCAGTTTGTTTGGAAGGACGTGGGAGCTGTTTTTT. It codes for CASSLFGRTWELFF.

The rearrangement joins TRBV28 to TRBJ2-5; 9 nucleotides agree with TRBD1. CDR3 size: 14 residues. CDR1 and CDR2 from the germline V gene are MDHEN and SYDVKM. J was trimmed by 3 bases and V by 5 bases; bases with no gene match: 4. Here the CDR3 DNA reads TGTGCCAGCAGTCCGCGGACAGGGGAAGAGACCCAGTACTTC. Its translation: CASSPRTGEETQYF.

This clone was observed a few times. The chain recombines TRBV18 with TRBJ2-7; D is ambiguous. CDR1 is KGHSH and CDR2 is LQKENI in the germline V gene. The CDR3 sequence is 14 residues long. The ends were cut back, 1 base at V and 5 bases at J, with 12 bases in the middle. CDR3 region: CASSPQEWVDEQYF. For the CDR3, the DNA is TGTGCCAGCTCACCACAGGAATGGGTCGACGAGCAGTACTTC.

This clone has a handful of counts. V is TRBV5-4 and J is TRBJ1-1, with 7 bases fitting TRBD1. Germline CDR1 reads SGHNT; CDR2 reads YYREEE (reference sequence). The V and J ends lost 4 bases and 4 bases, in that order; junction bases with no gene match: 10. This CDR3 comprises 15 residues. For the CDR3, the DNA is TGTGCCAGCAGCGACAGGGAGGGAGGAGGCACTGAAGCTTTCTTT. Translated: CASSDREGGGTEAFF.

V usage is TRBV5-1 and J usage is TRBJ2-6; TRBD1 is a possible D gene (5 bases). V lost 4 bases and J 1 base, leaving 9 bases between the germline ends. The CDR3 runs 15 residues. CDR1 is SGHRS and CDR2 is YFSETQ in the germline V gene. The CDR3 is CASSKTESGANVLTF. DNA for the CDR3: TGCGCCAGCAGCAAGACAGAGTCTGGGGCCAACGTCCTGACTTTC.

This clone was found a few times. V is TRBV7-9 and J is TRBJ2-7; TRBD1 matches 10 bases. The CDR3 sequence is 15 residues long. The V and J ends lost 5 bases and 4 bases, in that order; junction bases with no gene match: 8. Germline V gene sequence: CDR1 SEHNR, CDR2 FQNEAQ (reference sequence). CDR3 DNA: TGTGCCAGCAGCACGGACAGGGGGACAAAGTACGAGCAGTACTTC. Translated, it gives CASSTDRGTKYEQYF.

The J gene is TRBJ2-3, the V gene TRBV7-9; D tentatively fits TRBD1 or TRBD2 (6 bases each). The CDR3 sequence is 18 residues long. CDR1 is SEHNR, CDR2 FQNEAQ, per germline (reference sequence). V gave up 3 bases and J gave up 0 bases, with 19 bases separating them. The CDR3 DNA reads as TGTGCCAGCAGCTTGGGGGCCGGGACTTCATCTAGCACAGATACGCAGTATTTT. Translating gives CASSLGAGTSSSTDTQYF.

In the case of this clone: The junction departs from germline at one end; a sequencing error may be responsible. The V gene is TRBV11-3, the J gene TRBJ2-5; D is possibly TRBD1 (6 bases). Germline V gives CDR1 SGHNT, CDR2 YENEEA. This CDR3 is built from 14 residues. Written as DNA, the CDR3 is TGTGCCAGCAGCACGGGACACACGCAAGGGACCCAGTACTTC. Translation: CASSTGHTQGTQYF. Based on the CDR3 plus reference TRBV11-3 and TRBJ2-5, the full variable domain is EAGVVQSPRYKIIEKKQPVAFWCNPISGHNTLYWYLQNLGQGPELLIRYENEEAVDDSQLPKDRFSAERLKGVDSTLKIQPAELGDSAVYLCASSTGHTQGTQYFGPGTRLLVL.

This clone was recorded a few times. CDR3 DNA sequence: TGTGCCAGCAGTTTCCTAGGACAGGCTGGGAAGACCCAGTACTTC. It codes for CASSFLGQAGKTQYF. V usage is TRBV28 and J usage is TRBJ2-5; TRBD1 aligns across 7 bases. V was pared by 3 bases and J by 6 bases, with 10 bases of the junction left unmatched. CDR3 length: 15 residues. CDR1 and CDR2 from the germline V gene are MDHEN and SYDVKM.

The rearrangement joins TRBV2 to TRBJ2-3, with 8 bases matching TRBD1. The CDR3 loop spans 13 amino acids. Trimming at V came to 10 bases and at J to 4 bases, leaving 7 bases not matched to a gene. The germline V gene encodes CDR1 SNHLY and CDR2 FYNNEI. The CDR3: CATQQGEADTQYF. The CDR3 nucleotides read TGTGCCACCCAACAGGGGGAAGCAGATACGCAGTATTTT. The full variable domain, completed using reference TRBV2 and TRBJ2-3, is EPEVTQTPSHQVTQMGQEVILRCVPISNHLYFYWYRQILGQKVEFLVSFYNNEISEKSEIFDDQFSVERPDGSNFTLKIRSTKLEDSAMYFCATQQGEADTQYFGPGTRLTVL.

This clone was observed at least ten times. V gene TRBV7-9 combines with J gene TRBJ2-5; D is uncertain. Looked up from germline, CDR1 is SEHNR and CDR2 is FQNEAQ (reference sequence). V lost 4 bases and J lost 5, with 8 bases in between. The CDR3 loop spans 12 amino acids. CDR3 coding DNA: TGTGCCAGCAGCTCCGGGTGGGAGACCCAGTACTTC. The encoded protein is CASSSGWETQYF.

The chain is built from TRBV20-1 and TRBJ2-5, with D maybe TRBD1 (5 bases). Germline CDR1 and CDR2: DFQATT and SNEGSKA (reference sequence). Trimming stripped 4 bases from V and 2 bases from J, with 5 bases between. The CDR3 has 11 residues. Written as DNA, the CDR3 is TGCAGTGCTACAGGGCAAGAGACCCAGTACTTC. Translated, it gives CSATGQETQYF.

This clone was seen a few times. The CDR3 spells CASSRVQGFQETQYF. The CDR3 DNA sequence: TGTGCCAGCAGCCGAGTACAGGGATTCCAAGAGACCCAGTACTTC. This rearrangement joins TRBV7-2 to TRBJ2-5, with a weak D call TRBD1 (6 bases). V gave up 5 bases and J gave up 1 base, with 14 bases separating them. CDR1 is SGHTA and CDR2 is FQGNSA in the germline V gene. This CDR3 comprises 15 residues.

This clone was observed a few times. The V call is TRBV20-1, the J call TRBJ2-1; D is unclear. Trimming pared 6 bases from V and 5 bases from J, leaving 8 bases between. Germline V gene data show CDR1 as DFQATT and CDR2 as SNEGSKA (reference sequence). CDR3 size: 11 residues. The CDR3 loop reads CSALFNNEQFF. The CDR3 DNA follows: TGCAGTGCCCTTTTTAACAATGAGCAGTTCTTC.

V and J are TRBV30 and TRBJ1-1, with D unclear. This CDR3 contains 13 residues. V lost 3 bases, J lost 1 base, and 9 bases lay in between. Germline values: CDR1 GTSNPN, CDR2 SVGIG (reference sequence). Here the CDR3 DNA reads TGTGCCTGGAGCCGCGGCAGGAACACTGAAGCTTTCTTT. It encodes CAWSRGRNTEAFF.

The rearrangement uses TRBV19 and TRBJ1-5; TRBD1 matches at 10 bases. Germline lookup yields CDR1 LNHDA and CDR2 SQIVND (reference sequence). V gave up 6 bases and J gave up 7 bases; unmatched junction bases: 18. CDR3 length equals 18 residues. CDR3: CASSFAPGGQGFGQPQHF. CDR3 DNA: TGTGCCAGTAGCTTCGCCCCTGGGGGACAGGGGTTTGGGCAGCCCCAGCATTTT. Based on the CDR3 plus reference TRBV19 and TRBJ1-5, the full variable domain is DGGITQSPKYLFRKEGQNVTLSCEQNLNHDAMYWYRQDPGQGLRLIYYSQIVNDFQKGDIAEGYSVSREKKESFPLTVTSAQKNPTAFYLCASSFAPGGQGFGQPQHFGDGTRLSIL.

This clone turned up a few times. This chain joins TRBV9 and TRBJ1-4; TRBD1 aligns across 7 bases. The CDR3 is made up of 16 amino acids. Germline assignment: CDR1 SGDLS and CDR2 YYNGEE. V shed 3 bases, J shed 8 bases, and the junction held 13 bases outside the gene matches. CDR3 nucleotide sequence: TGTGCCAGCAGCGGATCCTTAGGGGGCGCAGGGGAAAAACTGTTTTTT. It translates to CASSGSLGGAGEKLFF.